What follows is one T cell receptor (beta chain) and its context. What it binds is unknown. This entry belongs to a study of shared clonotypes between healthy human individuals. Findings and limits, study-wide: Blood was the only sampled material, and tissue repertoires likely differ. Clonotypes that were shared across a handful of donors made up roughly 5.2% of naive CD4 clonotypes.

V lost 2 bases and J 4 bases, leaving 8 bases between the germline ends. Germline loops: CDR1 GTSNPN, CDR2 SVGIG (reference sequence). CDR3 length equals 12 residues. Deep-level settings were used for running the assay. Produced via immunoSEQ multiplex PCR; TCRdb's table is partial and in-frame only. The repertoire holds roughly 2 million clones, with around 95% as singletons. Sequenced input: naive CD4+ T cells sorted from blood. The subset: CD45RA+ positively selected. V usage is TRBV30 and J usage is TRBJ1-2; D ambiguous. The receptor comes from a man between 18 and 29 years old in good health. The CDR3 DNA reads as TGTGCCTGGAGTAGAGAAGGCTATGGCTACACCTTC. Its protein product is CAWSREGYGYTF.